A single sample gave rise to the 8 T cell receptor beta chains below, sequenced in a study of cytomegalovirus exposure and HLA in healthy donors. Both 60 Vbeta primers and 13 Jbeta primers went into the PCR. Only in-frame clones appear in the TCRdb table, and some are missing; sequencing was by immunoSEQ multiplex PCR. Of tens of thousands of clones listed, less than 85% are singletons. Sequenced: PBMCs. The receptors originated from a man aged 25 to 40 in good health and CMV-seropositive.

CDR3: CASSLVLNTEAFF. CDR3 bases: TGTGCCAGCAGCTTAGTATTGAACACTGAAGCTTTCTTT. V usage is TRBV7-8 and J usage is TRBJ1-1; D is undetermined. The CDR3 contains 13 residues. V shed 1 base and J shed 0 bases, with 3 bases lying between them. CDR1 SGHVS and CDR2 FQNEAQ come from the germline V gene. The whole variable domain, remainder taken from reference TRBV7-8 and TRBJ1-1, is GAGVSQSPRYKVAKRGQDVALRCDPISGHVSLFWYQQALGQGPEFLTYFQNEAQLDKSGLPSDRFFAERPEGSVSTLKIQRTQQEDSAVYLCASSLVLNTEAFFGQGTRLTVV.

The chain recombines TRBV18 with TRBJ2-1, with D possibly TRBD2 on 5 matching bases. With 4 bases removed from V and 13 bases from J, the gap between germline ends came to 14 bases. This CDR3 has 12 residues. Germline-derived CDR1 and CDR2 are KGHSH and LQKENI. The chain's CDR3 is CASSRAEPPQFF. The CDR3 DNA reads as TGTGCCAGCTCACGAGCGGAGCCTCCACAGTTCTTC.

V usage is TRBV5-1 and J usage is TRBJ2-5; 12 bases match TRBD2. Germline V gene sequence: CDR1 SGHRS, CDR2 YFSETQ. The CDR3 length is 16 residues. V gave up 4 bases and J gave up 0 bases; unmatched junction bases: 4. The CDR3 sequence is CASSAGLAGYQETQYF. CDR3 nucleotides: TGCGCCAGCAGCGCCGGACTAGCGGGGTACCAAGAGACCCAGTACTTC.

The chain recombines TRBV9 with TRBJ2-2; D ambiguous. V was shortened by 1 base and J by 0 bases, with 7 bases between the two germline ends. The CDR3 length is 15 residues. Germline values: CDR1 SGDLS, CDR2 YYNGEE. Here the CDR3 reads CASSVSGTNTGELFF. The CDR3 nucleotides are TGTGCCAGCAGCGTATCAGGAACGAACACCGGGGAGCTGTTTTTT.

This clone was picked up a small number of times. The gene calls are TRBV7-2 and TRBJ1-1, with TRBD1 as a possible D gene (5 bases). This CDR3 has 14 amino acids. Germline loops: CDR1 SGHTA, CDR2 FQGNSA. Trimming cost V 1 base and J 4 bases, with 10 bases left between them. CDR3 nucleotides: TGTGCCAGCAGCTTAGATCCGGGGGGCACTGAAGCTTTCTTT. Protein sequence: CASSLDPGGTEAFF.

This clone was picked up a small number of times. This sample includes further DNA sequences coding for the same CDR3. The chain is built from TRBV6-1 and TRBJ1-5; 8 bases are shared with TRBD1. The germline CDR1 and CDR2 sequences are MNHNS and SASEGT. V dropped 1 base and J dropped 4; count of bases not matched to a gene: 0. CDR3 length equals 14 residues. CDR3 DNA sequence: TGTGCCAGCAGTGAAGACAGGGGGAATCAGCCCCAGCATTTT. The encoded protein is CASSEDRGNQPQHF.

The rearrangement uses TRBV7-9 and TRBJ2-5; 9 nucleotides match TRBD1. CDR1 and CDR2 from the germline V gene are SEHNR and FQNEAQ (reference sequence). V dropped 4 bases and J dropped 2; count of bases not matched to a gene: 5. This CDR3 has 15 residues. CDR3 protein: CASSSQTGGQETQYF. CDR3 in DNA: TGTGCCAGCAGCTCCCAGACAGGGGGTCAAGAGACCCAGTACTTC.

This clone was recorded only once. This chain connects TRBV30 to TRBJ1-1; the D gene is possibly TRBD1 (6 bases). The V end was cut by 3 bases, the J end by 8 bases, with 16 bases between. The CDR3 loop spans 13 amino acids. Germline loops: CDR1 GTSNPN, CDR2 SVGIG (reference sequence). The CDR3 region is CAWSRDRTGEAFF. For the CDR3, the DNA is TGTGCCTGGAGCCGCGACAGGACCGGGGAAGCTTTCTTT.